This T cell receptor beta chain was recorded in a study of PD-1 blockade in classical Hodgkin lymphoma. Overall study findings and caveats: Researchers reported that CD4+ TCR diversity, though not CD8+, rose significantly by C4D1. Newly diagnosed patients were said to have less baseline TCR diversity than healthy donors did. Patients who responded completely had about the same baseline diversity as newly diagnosed patients. What drove the repertoire differences, possibly disease activity or prior therapy, has not been defined.

Every patient had relapsed following autologous stem cell transplantation, and cohorts differed in brentuximab vedotin exposure. The repertoire was sequenced with immunoSEQ multiplex PCR; TCRdb's copy has only in-frame clones and lacks some. The sample carries about 21,000 clones, roughly two thirds recorded once. Germline values: CDR1 LGHNA, CDR2 YSLEER. The trim removed 0 bases at V and 5 bases at J, leaving 5 bases unmatched. This CDR3 has 15 amino acids. About this clone itself: The antigen remains unidentified.

V and J are TRBV4-3 and TRBJ2-7, with 9 bases lining up with TRBD1. The sample in question was peripheral blood mononuclear cells (PBMCs), obtained at baseline. The receptor was isolated from a human donor with classical Hodgkin lymphoma. The DNA of the CDR3 is TGCGCCAGCAGCCAAGAATGGACAGGGGTCGACGAGCAGTACTTC. Its translation: CASSQEWTGVDEQYF.